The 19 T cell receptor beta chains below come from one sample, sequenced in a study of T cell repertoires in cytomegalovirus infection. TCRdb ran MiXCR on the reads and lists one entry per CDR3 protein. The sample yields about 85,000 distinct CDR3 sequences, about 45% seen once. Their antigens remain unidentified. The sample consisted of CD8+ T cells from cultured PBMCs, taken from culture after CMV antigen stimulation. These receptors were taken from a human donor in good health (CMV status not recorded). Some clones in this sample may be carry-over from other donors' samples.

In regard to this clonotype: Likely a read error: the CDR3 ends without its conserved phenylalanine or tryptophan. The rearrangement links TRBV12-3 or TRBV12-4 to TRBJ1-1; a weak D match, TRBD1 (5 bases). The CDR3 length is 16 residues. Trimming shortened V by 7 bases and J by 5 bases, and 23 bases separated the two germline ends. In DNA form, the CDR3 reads TGTGCCAGCACCCGGGGCCTAGCCAACCTGGGAACTGAAGCTTTCTCT. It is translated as CASTRGLANLGTEAFS.

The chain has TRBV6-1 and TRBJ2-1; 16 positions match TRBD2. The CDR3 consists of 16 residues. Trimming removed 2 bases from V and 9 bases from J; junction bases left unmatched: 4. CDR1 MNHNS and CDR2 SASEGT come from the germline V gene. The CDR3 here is CASSEPGLAGGLEQFF. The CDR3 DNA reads TGTGCCAGCAGTGAACCGGGACTAGCGGGGGGGCTTGAGCAGTTCTTC.

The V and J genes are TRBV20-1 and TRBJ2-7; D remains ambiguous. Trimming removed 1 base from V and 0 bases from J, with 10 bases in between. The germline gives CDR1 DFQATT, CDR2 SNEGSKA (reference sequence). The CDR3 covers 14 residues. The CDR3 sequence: CSARGHFSSYEQYF. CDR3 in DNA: TGCAGTGCTAGAGGGCATTTTTCCTCCTACGAGCAGTACTTC.

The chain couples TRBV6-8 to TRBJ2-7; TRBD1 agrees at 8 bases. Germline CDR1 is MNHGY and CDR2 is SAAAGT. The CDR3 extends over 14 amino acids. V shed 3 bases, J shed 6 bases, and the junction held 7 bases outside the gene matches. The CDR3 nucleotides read TGTGCCAGCAGTTATAGTCAGGGGGCCGGCGAGCAGTACTTC. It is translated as CASSYSQGAGEQYF.

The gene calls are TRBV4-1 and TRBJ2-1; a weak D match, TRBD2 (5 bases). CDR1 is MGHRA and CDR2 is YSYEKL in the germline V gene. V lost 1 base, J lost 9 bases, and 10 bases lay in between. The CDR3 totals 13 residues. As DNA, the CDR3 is TGCGCCAGCAGCCAAGGTGGCCGGGGTGAGCAGTTCTTC. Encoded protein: CASSQGGRGEQFF.

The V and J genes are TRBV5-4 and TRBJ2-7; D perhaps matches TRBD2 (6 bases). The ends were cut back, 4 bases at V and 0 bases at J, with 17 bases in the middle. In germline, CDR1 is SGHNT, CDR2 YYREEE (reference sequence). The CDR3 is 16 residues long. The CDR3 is CASSRTLARNSYEQYF. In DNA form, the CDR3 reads TGTGCCAGCAGCCGGACCCTAGCGAGAAACTCCTACGAGCAGTACTTC.

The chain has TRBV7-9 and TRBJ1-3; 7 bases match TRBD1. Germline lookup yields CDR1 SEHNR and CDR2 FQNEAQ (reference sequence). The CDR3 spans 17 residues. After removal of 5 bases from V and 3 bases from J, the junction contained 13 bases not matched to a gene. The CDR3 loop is CASSDHRTGAGGNTIYF. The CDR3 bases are TGTGCCAGCAGCGACCACCGCACAGGGGCGGGTGGAAACACCATATATTTT.

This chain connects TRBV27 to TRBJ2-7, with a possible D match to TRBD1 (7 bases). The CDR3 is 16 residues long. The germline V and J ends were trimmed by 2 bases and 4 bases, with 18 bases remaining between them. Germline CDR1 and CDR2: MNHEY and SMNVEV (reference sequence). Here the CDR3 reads CASSLDLRQGGYEQYF. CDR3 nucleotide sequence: TGTGCCAGCAGTTTAGATCTTAGGCAGGGGGGTTACGAGCAGTACTTC.

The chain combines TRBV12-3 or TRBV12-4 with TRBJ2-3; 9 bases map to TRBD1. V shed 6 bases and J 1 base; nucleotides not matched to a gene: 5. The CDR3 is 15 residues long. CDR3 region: CASRHRGQGTDTQYF. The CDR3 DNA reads TGTGCCAGCAGACACAGGGGGCAGGGCACAGATACGCAGTATTTT.

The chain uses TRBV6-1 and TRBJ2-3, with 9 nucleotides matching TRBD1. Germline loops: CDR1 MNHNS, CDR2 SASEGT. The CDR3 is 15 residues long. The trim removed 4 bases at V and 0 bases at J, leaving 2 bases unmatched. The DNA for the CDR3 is TGTGCCAGCAGTGGGACAGGGGATAGCACAGATACGCAGTATTTT. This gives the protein CASSGTGDSTDTQYF.

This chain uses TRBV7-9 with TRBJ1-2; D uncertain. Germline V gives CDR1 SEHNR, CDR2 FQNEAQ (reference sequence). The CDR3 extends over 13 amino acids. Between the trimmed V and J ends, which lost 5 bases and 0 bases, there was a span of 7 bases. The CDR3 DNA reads TGTGCCAGCAGCCGAGAAGCTAACTATGGCTACACCTTC. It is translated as CASSREANYGYTF. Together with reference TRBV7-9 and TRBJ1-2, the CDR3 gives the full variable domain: DTGVSQNPRHKITKRGQNVTFRCDPISEHNRLYWYRQTLGQGPEFLTYFQNEAQLEKSRLLSDRFSAERPKGSFSTLEIQRTEQGDSAMYLCASSREANYGYTFGSGTRLTVV.

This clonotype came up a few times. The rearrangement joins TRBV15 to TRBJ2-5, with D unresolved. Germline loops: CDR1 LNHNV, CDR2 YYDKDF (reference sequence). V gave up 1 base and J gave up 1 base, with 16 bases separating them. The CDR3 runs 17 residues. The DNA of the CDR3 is TGTGCCACCAGCAGAGGGGTATACCGCCAAGTCCAAGAGACCCAGTACTTC. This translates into CATSRGVYRQVQETQYF.

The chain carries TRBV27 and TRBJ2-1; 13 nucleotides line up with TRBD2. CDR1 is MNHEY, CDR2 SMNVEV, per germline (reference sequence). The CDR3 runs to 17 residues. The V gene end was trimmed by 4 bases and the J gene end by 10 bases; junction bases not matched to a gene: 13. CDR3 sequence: CASSSTTGTSGIGEQFF. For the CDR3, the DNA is TGTGCCAGCAGTTCCACAACCGGGACTAGCGGGATCGGGGAGCAGTTCTTC.

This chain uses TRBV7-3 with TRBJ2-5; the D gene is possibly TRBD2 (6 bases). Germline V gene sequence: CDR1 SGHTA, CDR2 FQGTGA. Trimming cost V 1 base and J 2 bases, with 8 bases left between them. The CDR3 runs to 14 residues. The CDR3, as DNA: TGTGCCAGCAGCTTAAGGGGGGAACAAGAGACCCAGTACTTC. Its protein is CASSLRGEQETQYF.

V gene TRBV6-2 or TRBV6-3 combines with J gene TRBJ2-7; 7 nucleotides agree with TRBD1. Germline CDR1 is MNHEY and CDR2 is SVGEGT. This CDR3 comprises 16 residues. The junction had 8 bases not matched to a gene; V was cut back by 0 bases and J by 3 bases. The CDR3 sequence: CASSYSRLTGSYEQYF. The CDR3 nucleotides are TGTGCCAGCAGTTACTCACGATTGACAGGGAGCTACGAGCAGTACTTC.

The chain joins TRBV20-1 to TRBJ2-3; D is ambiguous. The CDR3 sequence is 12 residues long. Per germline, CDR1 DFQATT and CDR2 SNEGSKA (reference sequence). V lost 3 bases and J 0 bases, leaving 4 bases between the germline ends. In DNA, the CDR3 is TGCAGTGCTAGGTATAGCACAGATACGCAGTATTTT. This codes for CSARYSTDTQYF.

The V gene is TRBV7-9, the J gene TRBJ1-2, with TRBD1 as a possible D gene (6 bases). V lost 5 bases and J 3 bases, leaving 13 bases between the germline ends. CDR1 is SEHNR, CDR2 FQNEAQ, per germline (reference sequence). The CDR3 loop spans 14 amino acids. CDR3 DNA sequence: TGTGCCAGCAGCATAACGACAGGAGACTATGGCTACACCTTC. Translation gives CASSITTGDYGYTF.

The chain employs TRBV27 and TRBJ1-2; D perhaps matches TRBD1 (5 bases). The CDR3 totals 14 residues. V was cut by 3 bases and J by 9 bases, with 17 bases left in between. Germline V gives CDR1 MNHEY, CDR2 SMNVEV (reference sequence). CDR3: CASSLGSRVKSYTF. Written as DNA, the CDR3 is TGTGCCAGCAGTTTGGGGTCCAGGGTCAAAAGCTACACCTTC.

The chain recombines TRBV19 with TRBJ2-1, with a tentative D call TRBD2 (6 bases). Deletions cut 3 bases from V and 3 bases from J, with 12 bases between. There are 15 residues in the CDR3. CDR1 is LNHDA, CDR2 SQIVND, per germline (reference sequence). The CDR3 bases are TGTGCCAGTAGTATCCGGGGACTTCTCTACAATGAGCAGTTCTTC. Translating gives CASSIRGLLYNEQFF.